This T cell receptor (beta chain) was captured in a study of shared clonotypes between healthy human individuals. On this clone: The antigen is undetermined.

TCRdb's table, derived via immunoSEQ multiplex PCR, lists solely in-frame clones and lacks some. There are a few hundred thousand clones in the sample; less than 75% occur only once, and over 9.5% lies in the top ten. General study findings and limits: Non-shared clonotypes were found to have lower generation probabilities than the clonotypes that were shared by all four of the sorted-subset donors.

Sequencing was done on a sample of memory CD4+ T cells sorted from blood. Stated subset: CD45RA-negative fraction. The origin of this receptor is a man between 25 and 39 years old in good health.

In nucleotides, the CDR3 is TGCGCCAGCAGCTTGGTAACATCGAACACTGAAGCTTTCTTT. This sequence encodes CASSLVTSNTEAFF. This chain uses TRBV5-1 with TRBJ1-1; D not certain. CDR1 and CDR2 from the germline V gene are SGHRS and YFSETQ. The V end lost 0 bases, the J end lost 1 base, and 7 bases lay between the germline ends. CDR3 length equals 14 residues.